Below, 30 T cell receptor beta chains from the same sample are listed, as sequenced in a study of blood T cell repertoires in COVID-19. Only in-frame clones appear in the TCRdb table, and some are missing; sequencing was by immunoSEQ multiplex PCR. The data hold a few hundred thousand clones, with about 89% observed a single time. Material: peripheral blood. The receptors were gathered from a man in his thirties or forties with acute or convalescent COVID-19.

The chain is built from TRBV28 and TRBJ1-2, with 10 bases identical to TRBD1. Looked up from germline, CDR1 is MDHEN and CDR2 is SYDVKM. Trimming removed 5 bases from V and 7 bases from J; junction bases left unmatched: 13. The CDR3 has 16 amino acids. CDR3: CASSATNGGTGAGYTF. CDR3 nucleotides: TGTGCCAGCAGTGCAACTAACGGGGGGACAGGGGCTGGCTACACCTTC.

The gene calls are TRBV24-1 and TRBJ2-5; D is ambiguous. V dropped 4 bases and J dropped 3 bases, with 8 bases sitting between them. This CDR3 is 13 amino acids long. CDR1 KGHDR and CDR2 SFDVKD come from the germline V gene. The CDR3 loop is CATSDPPKETQYF. In DNA, the CDR3 is TGTGCCACCAGTGACCCCCCCAAAGAGACCCAGTACTTC.

V is TRBV20-1 and J is TRBJ2-1; D not certain. Germline V gene data show CDR1 as DFQATT and CDR2 as SNEGSKA (reference sequence). V was shortened by 6 bases and J by 3 bases, with 6 bases between the two germline ends. The CDR3 extends over 11 amino acids. In DNA form, the CDR3 reads TGCAGTGCCCCAATCTACAATGAGCAGTTCTTC. As protein: CSAPIYNEQFF.

This clone has just a few counts. The V call is TRBV24-1, the J call TRBJ1-2; TRBD1 agrees at 7 bases. From germline, CDR1 is KGHDR and CDR2 SFDVKD. The CDR3 length is 13 residues. The trim removed 10 bases at V and 8 bases at J, leaving 12 bases unmatched. CDR3 in amino acids: CATRDRVREGYTF. The CDR3 DNA follows: TGTGCCACTAGAGACAGGGTGCGCGAGGGCTACACCTTC.

This clone has only one observation. The CDR3 nucleotides read TGTGCCAGCAGACGAACGACAGGCCTAACTAATGAAAAACTGTTTTTT. Its translation is CASRRTTGLTNEKLFF. The chain carries TRBV28 and TRBJ1-4, with a possible D match to TRBD1 (6 bases). The CDR3 loop spans 16 amino acids. V lost 6 bases, J lost 1 base, and 15 bases lay in between. CDR1 and CDR2 (germline): MDHEN, SYDVKM.

In nucleotides, the CDR3 is TGTGCCAGTCTAGACCTCGCAGGGTCAACGGGCAATCAGCCCCAGCATTTT. Its protein product is CASLDLAGSTGNQPQHF. The V and J genes are TRBV19 and TRBJ1-5; D may be TRBD1 (5 bases). V lost 8 bases, J lost 2 bases, and 22 bases lay in between. There are 17 residues in the CDR3. The V gene's germline CDR1 is LNHDA and CDR2 SQIVND (reference sequence).

The gene calls are TRBV7-9 and TRBJ1-2; tentative D call: TRBD1 (6 bases). Germline values: CDR1 SEHNR, CDR2 FQNEAQ (reference sequence). V lost 2 bases and J 4 bases, leaving 14 bases between the germline ends. The CDR3 consists of 15 residues. This chain's CDR3 is CASSLRDTPAYGYTF. The CDR3 nucleotides read TGTGCCAGCAGCTTAAGGGACACCCCTGCCTATGGCTACACCTTC.

The rearrangement uses TRBV29-1 and TRBJ2-7; 10 nucleotides align to TRBD2. Germline V gives CDR1 SQVTM, CDR2 ANQGSEA. The CDR3 is 14 residues long. V trimming: 2 bases; J trimming: 3 bases; junction bases outside the gene matches: 4. In nucleotides, the CDR3 is TGCAGCGTTGAAAGGTCTAGCGGGAGCTACGAGCAGTACTTC. This encodes CSVERSSGSYEQYF.

The chain employs TRBV3-1 (or the pseudogene TRBV3-2) and TRBJ2-4; D remains ambiguous. Germline V CDR1 and CDR2: LGHDT, YNNKEL (reference sequence). This CDR3 is built from 15 residues. The germline V and J ends were trimmed by 2 bases and 0 bases, with 8 bases remaining between them. The CDR3 nucleotides read TGTGCCAGCAGCCAACCTCGACAAGCCAAAAACATTCAGTACTTC. Amino acid sequence: CASSQPRQAKNIQYF.

The CDR3 sequence is CASRSLKAGGDLGGYTF. The DNA of the CDR3 is TGTGCCAGTAGATCCCTCAAGGCAGGGGGCGATTTGGGTGGCTACACCTTC. This sequence joins TRBV19 and TRBJ1-2; 8 positions match TRBD1. CDR1 LNHDA and CDR2 SQIVND come from the germline V gene (reference sequence). The CDR3 is 17 amino acids. Trimming cost V 6 bases and J 7 bases; bases outside gene matches: 19.

The chain links TRBV4-2 to TRBJ2-1, with 7 nucleotides matching TRBD1. The CDR3 sequence is 15 residues long. Germline CDR1 and CDR2: LGHNA and YNFKEQ. The V segment lost 1 base and the J segment 9 bases; nucleotides outside the gene matches: 9. CDR3 sequence: CASSQVGGSGPEQFF. In DNA form, the CDR3 reads TGTGCCAGCAGCCAAGTAGGGGGCTCCGGGCCTGAGCAGTTCTTC.

This clone has just one count. The V gene is TRBV6-5, the J gene TRBJ2-1, with D maybe TRBD2 (6 bases). The CDR3 is 14 amino acids. V lost 4 bases, J lost 6 bases, and 13 bases lay in between. Germline V lookup: CDR1 MNHEY, CDR2 SVGAGI. The CDR3 DNA reads TGTGCCAGCAGTTCTAAGACTAGTAGCAATGAGCAGTTCTTC. Translated: CASSSKTSSNEQFF.

The chain links TRBV4-2 to TRBJ2-7, with TRBD2 as a possible D gene (6 bases). Germline assignment: CDR1 LGHNA and CDR2 YNFKEQ. V was pared by 4 bases and J by 6 bases, with 19 bases between. The length of the CDR3 is 15 residues. CDR3 protein: CASSPREAGGREQYF. In DNA form, the CDR3 reads TGTGCCAGCAGCCCCAGGGAAGCGGGCGGCCGCGAGCAGTACTTC.

V and J are TRBV5-6 and TRBJ1-5; 7 bases map to TRBD1. This CDR3 has 15 residues. From germline, CDR1 is SGHDT and CDR2 YYEEEE. With V trimmed by 0 bases and J by 6 bases, 6 bases remained unmatched. CDR3 in amino acids: CASSLAGTARQPQHF. CDR3 DNA sequence: TGTGCCAGCAGCTTGGCCGGGACAGCCCGTCAGCCCCAGCATTTT.

This chain links TRBV4-2 with TRBJ2-2, with 7 positions matching TRBD1. CDR1 and CDR2 (germline): LGHNA, YNFKEQ. Trimming removed 4 bases from V and 0 bases from J; junction bases left unmatched: 8. The CDR3 has 17 amino acids. The CDR3 protein is CASSPPTGTTNTGELFF. DNA for the CDR3: TGTGCCAGCAGCCCACCGACAGGGACCACGAACACCGGGGAGCTGTTTTTT.

V and J are TRBV6-5 and TRBJ1-4, with D possibly matching TRBD1 (5 bases). CDR1 and CDR2 from the germline V gene are MNHEY and SVGAGI. V was trimmed by 10 bases and J by 3 bases, leaving 15 bases between them. CDR3 length: 14 residues. CDR3 protein: CATSRSGANEKLFF. The CDR3 DNA reads TGTGCCACCTCACGGTCGGGGGCTAATGAAAAACTGTTTTTT.

This clone was detected only once. The chain has TRBV27 and TRBJ1-3, with D perhaps TRBD1 (5 bases). This CDR3 has 16 residues. The germline V gene has CDR1 MNHEY and CDR2 SMNVEV (reference sequence). Trimming stripped 3 bases from V and 0 bases from J, with 12 bases between. The CDR3 sequence: CASSFQGGFSGNTIYF. In DNA form, the CDR3 reads TGTGCCAGCAGTTTTCAGGGAGGATTCTCTGGAAACACCATATATTTT.

The chain combines TRBV6-1 with TRBJ2-2; 8 positions agree with TRBD2. Germline CDR1 is MNHNS and CDR2 is SASEGT. Losses at the gene ends were 2 bases for V and 5 bases for J; bases not matched to a gene: 4. The CDR3 extends over 15 amino acids. In nucleotides, the CDR3 is TGTGCCAGCAGTGAAAGCGGGAGAGCAACCGGGGAGCTGTTTTTT. Translating it yields CASSESGRATGELFF.

The chain couples TRBV7-9 to TRBJ2-3, with 11 bases identical to TRBD2. The germline V gene encodes CDR1 SEHNR and CDR2 FQNEAQ (reference sequence). The CDR3 loop spans 17 amino acids. V shed 5 bases, J shed 5 bases, and the junction held 12 bases outside the gene matches. The chain's CDR3 is CASSHSGLAGGVDTQYF. DNA for the CDR3: TGTGCCAGCAGCCACAGTGGTCTAGCGGGGGGTGTAGATACGCAGTATTTT.

The rearrangement uses TRBV2 and TRBJ2-7; possible D gene TRBD1, 5 bases. The V end was cut by 3 bases, the J end by 3 bases, with 15 bases between. CDR1 is SNHLY, CDR2 FYNNEI, per germline. The CDR3 extends over 15 amino acids. This CDR3 reads CASSEVQGYRYEQYF. CDR3 nucleotides: TGTGCCAGCAGTGAGGTTCAGGGATACCGCTACGAGCAGTACTTC.

CDR3 sequence reads: CASSLWEGAQETQYF. CDR3 in DNA: TGTGCCAGCAGTTTATGGGAAGGGGCCCAAGAGACCCAGTACTTC. V gene TRBV28 combines with J gene TRBJ2-5, with a tentative D call TRBD1 (5 bases). CDR3 length: 15 residues. In germline, CDR1 is MDHEN, CDR2 SYDVKM. Trimming left V 0 bases short and J 1 base short, with 9 bases between.

J is TRBJ2-2 and V is TRBV19; TRBD2 aligns across 12 bases. Per the germline V gene, CDR1 is LNHDA and CDR2 is SQIVND (reference sequence). With 5 bases clipped from V and 4 bases from J, the junction kept 11 bases outside the gene matches. The CDR3 loop spans 18 amino acids. The chain's CDR3 is CASSSPRTSGKGTGELFF. The CDR3 DNA sequence: TGTGCCAGTAGTTCGCCGCGGACTAGCGGGAAAGGCACCGGGGAGCTGTTTTTT.

The J gene is TRBJ1-4, the V gene TRBV9, with D perhaps matching TRBD1 (6 bases). The V gene lost 4 bases and the J gene lost 7 bases, with 14 bases spanning the gap. Germline V gene lookup returns CDR1 SGDLS and CDR2 YYNGEE. The CDR3 consists of 14 residues. As DNA, the CDR3 is TGTGCCAGCAGCTTACGCGGACAGCCTGAAAAACTGTTTTTT. It codes for CASSLRGQPEKLFF.

In DNA, the CDR3 is TGTGCCAGCAGCGTTGCGGGGGGACCAACTAATGAAAAACTGTTTTTT. It encodes CASSVAGGPTNEKLFF. This chain uses TRBV9 with TRBJ1-4, with a possible D match to TRBD1 (5 bases). Trimming cost V 2 bases and J 0 bases, with 11 bases left between them. Germline V lookup: CDR1 SGDLS, CDR2 YYNGEE. The CDR3 is made up of 16 amino acids.

The sample holds a few counts of this clone. The gene calls are TRBV27 and TRBJ1-2; no definite D call. The V and J ends lost 3 bases and 4 bases respectively, with 12 bases between them. Germline V gene sequence: CDR1 MNHEY, CDR2 SMNVEV (reference sequence). The length of the CDR3 is 14 residues. The CDR3 sequence: CASSFTAESYGYTF. In DNA, the CDR3 is TGTGCCAGCAGTTTTACCGCGGAGAGCTATGGCTACACCTTC.

V usage is TRBV11-2 and J usage is TRBJ2-5; 9 positions match TRBD2. CDR3 length: 15 amino acids. The V gene's germline CDR1 is SGHAT and CDR2 FQNNGV. Trimming took 1 base from V and 5 from J; bases not matched to a gene: 5. The CDR3 spells CASSLGREGGETQYF. The CDR3 region has the DNA TGTGCCAGCAGCTTAGGGCGGGAGGGGGGGGAGACCCAGTACTTC.

The chain is built from TRBV11-3 and TRBJ1-1; 9 bases line up with TRBD1. This CDR3 comprises 14 residues. Germline V lookup: CDR1 SGHNT, CDR2 YENEEA. Germline trimming cut 5 bases from V and 10 bases from J; bases unmatched to any gene: 11. DNA of the CDR3: TGTGCCAGCAGCGCTGTGTATCAGGACAGGGGAGCTTTCTTT. Translating it yields CASSAVYQDRGAFF.

This rearrangement joins TRBV9 to TRBJ1-5; tentative D call: TRBD1 (5 bases). Germline V gene data show CDR1 as SGDLS and CDR2 as YYNGEE. The CDR3 is made up of 15 amino acids. Trimming took off 1 base at V and 5 bases at J, with 13 bases between the two ends. CDR3 nucleotides: TGTGCCAGCAGCGTATCAGGGACTCTCGATCAGCCCCAGCATTTT. Amino acid sequence: CASSVSGTLDQPQHF.

This clone was observed once. V usage is TRBV28 and J usage is TRBJ1-2; TRBD1 matches 8 bases. J was trimmed by 8 bases and V by 6 bases; bases with no gene match: 8. The CDR3 extends over 13 amino acids. Germline V CDR1 and CDR2: MDHEN, SYDVKM. CDR3 sequence (DNA): TGTGCCAGCAGGATCCAGGGGGCGGGCGGCTACACCTTC. Protein sequence: CASRIQGAGGYTF.

This chain uses TRBV15 with TRBJ2-3, with 14 bases matching TRBD2. With V trimmed by 5 bases and J by 5 bases, 9 bases remained unmatched. The CDR3 is made up of 17 amino acids. Per the germline V gene, CDR1 is LNHNV and CDR2 is YYDKDF (reference sequence). The CDR3, as DNA: TGTGCCACCAGCGTAGGACTAGCGGGGGGCGGCCAAGATACGCAGTATTTT. Protein: CATSVGLAGGGQDTQYF. Filled out from reference TRBV15 and TRBJ2-3, the complete variable domain reads DAMVIQNPRYQVTQFGKPVTLSCSQTLNHNVMYWYQQKSSQAPKLLFHYYDKDFNNEADTPDNFQSRRPNTSFCFLDIRSPGLGDTAMYLCATSVGLAGGGQDTQYFGPGTRLTVL.